This T cell receptor beta chain was captured by sequencing in a study of cytomegalovirus exposure and HLA in healthy donors. Findings and caveats of the study: Previous analysis showed most TCR beta V segments were productive about 87% or about 30% of the time. Later on, an analysis found that several of the most significant clusters appeared to be linked to common viral pathogens, which included parvovirus B19. Within the data, a cluster of highly shared sequence variants was likely a sequencing artifact. Analyzed later, association rates of TCRs varied across HLA loci, with DRB1 most and HLA-C fewest.

In the case of this clone: Its antigen remains unidentified.

There are 15 residues in the CDR3. CDR1 and CDR2 (germline): SGHVS, FNYEAQ. V was trimmed by 3 bases and J by 0 bases, leaving 10 bases between them. 60 Vbeta and 13 Jbeta primers were used in PCR. Measured with immunoSEQ multiplex PCR; TCRdb has only the in-frame clones, and not every one. The sample lists 100,000 to 150,000 clones; under 80% were seen once. Material for sequencing was PBMCs. This TCR came from a man aged 35 to 55 in good health and CMV-seropositive. V is TRBV7-6 and J is TRBJ2-3; the D is unclear. The CDR3: CASSLGQFSTDTQYF. CDR3 sequence (DNA): TGTGCCAGCAGCTTGGGCCAGTTTAGCACAGATACGCAGTATTTT.